Listed below are T cell receptor beta chains from one sample, sequenced in a study of Ad26.COV2.S vaccination and SARS-CoV-2 variants. The table came from immunoSEQ multiplex PCR; TCRdb's copy has only in-frame clones and leaves some out. This sample has some 640,000 clones, with more than 80% found just once. The specimen was peripheral blood, collected in a trial of Ad26.COV2.S vaccine versus placebo. Receptor source: a person aged 18-65 years who received the Ad26.COV2.S COVID-19 vaccine or a placebo. Each CDR3 is given with its conserved first and last residue. Each record gives: V gene, J gene, D gene, clone size, CDR3 DNA, CDR3 protein. D genes are given only for firm matches. Expanded clones get a size class; other rows say once, few or many, or leave the size out.

>TRBV29-1|TRBJ2-1|-|-
TGCAGCGTTGTAAAGGTAGTAGGGGATGAGCAGTTCTTC
CSVVKVVGDEQFF
>TRBV27|TRBJ1-2|-|-
TGTGCCAGCAGTTCTTGGAGGGAGGACTATGGCTACACCTTC
CASSSWREDYGYTF
>TRBV7-3|TRBJ1-5|-|-
TGTGCCAGCAGCCGGGGCAGCAATCAGCCCCAGCATTTT
CASSRGSNQPQHF
>TRBV7-9|TRBJ2-1|TRBD2|-
TGTGCCAGCAGCTCCCGGACTAGCGGGAGTTATGAGCAGTTCTTC
CASSSRTSGSYEQFF
>TRBV19|TRBJ2-1|-|-
TGTGCCAGTAGTATAGGGTTGGGGGGACTTAACAATGAGCAGTTCTTC
CASSIGLGGLNNEQFF
>TRBV6-5|TRBJ1-1|TRBD1|once
TGTGCCAGCGGAGGACAGGGGGCGGCTGAAGCTTTCTTT
CASGGQGAAEAFF
>TRBV10-3|TRBJ2-7|TRBD2|-
TGTGCCATCAGCCCGGGACTAGCGGGGGCAGCCTACGAGCAGTACTTC
CAISPGLAGAAYEQYF
>TRBV12-3/TRBV12-4|TRBJ2-1|TRBD1|-
TGTGCCAGCAGTTCAAGGGGGCGGAATGAGCAGTTCTTC
CASSSRGRNEQFF
>TRBV19|TRBJ1-2|TRBD1|once
TGTGCCAGTACCCCCCGACAGGGTTTCGCCTATGGCTACACCTTC
CASTPRQGFAYGYTF
>TRBV19|TRBJ2-5|-|-
TGTGCCAGTAGTATGTCGAGGACAGTCTTGTACCAAGAGACCCAGTACTTC
CASSMSRTVLYQETQYF
>TRBV18|TRBJ2-7|TRBD2|-
TGTGCCAGCTCACCATCGGCTAGCGGGAGGGCCACTACCTACGAGCAGTACTTC
CASSPSASGRATTYEQYF
>TRBV4-2|TRBJ2-7|TRBD2|once
TGTGCCAGCAGCCAAGTACTAGCGGGGGGCTCCTACGAGCAGTACTTC
CASSQVLAGGSYEQYF
>TRBV4-3|TRBJ1-3|-|-
TGCGCCAGCAGCCACCAGGGACCCTCTGGAAACACCATATATTTT
CASSHQGPSGNTIYF
>TRBV6-6|TRBJ2-1|TRBD2|-
TGTGCCAGCAGTCCCCCGGGAGGACTAGCGGGAGGGAATGAGCAGTTCTTC
CASSPPGGLAGGNEQFF
>TRBV30|TRBJ2-7|-|once
TGTGCCTGGACCTGGGGCGGGACCTACGAGCAGTACTTC
CAWTWGGTYEQYF
>TRBV19|TRBJ2-5|TRBD2|-
TGTGCCAGTAGTCCTCGACTAGCGGGGGGGCAAGGAGAGACCCAGTACTTC
CASSPRLAGGQGETQYF
>TRBV4-3|TRBJ2-7|-|-
TGCGCCAGCAGCCAATATGAAGACCGGGACACCGATCCCTACGAGCAGTACTTC
CASSQYEDRDTDPYEQYF
>TRBV5-6|TRBJ1-1|-|-
TGTGCCAGCAGCCCGGGGGTGGGCTTCACTGAAGCTTTCTTT
CASSPGVGFTEAFF
>TRBV18|TRBJ2-2|-|-
TGTGCCAGCTCACCAGATCTAGTAGAGTCACGTCCCGGGGAGCTGTTTTTT
CASSPDLVESRPGELFF
>TRBV30|TRBJ2-2|-|-
TGTGCTGGCGTCGGGATAAAAGGGTACACCGGGGAGCTGTTTTTT
CAGVGIKGYTGELFF
>TRBV7-2|TRBJ2-2|-|-
TGTGCCAGCAGCTTAGGGGGAGCTAACACCGGGGAGCTGTTTTTT
CASSLGGANTGELFF
>TRBV9|TRBJ2-3|-|-
TGTGCCAGCAGCATCGAATCTAGGGCTCCAGATACGCAGTATTTT
CASSIESRAPDTQYF
>TRBV5-8|TRBJ2-4|TRBD1|-
TGTGCCAGCAGTAGCGACAGGGTTTGGAGGTACTTC
CASSSDRVWRYF
>TRBV7-9|TRBJ1-1|TRBD1|-
TGTGCCAGCAGCGGACAGGGGACTGAAGCTTTCTTT
CASSGQGTEAFF
>TRBV4-1|TRBJ2-6|-|-
TGCGCCAGCAGCCAAGGGCCAAACGTCCTGACTTTC
CASSQGPNVLTF
>TRBV19|TRBJ2-7|TRBD1|-
TGTGCCAGTAGTCCGGACAGGGGGTCCTACTACGAGCAGTACTTC
CASSPDRGSYYEQYF
>TRBV5-1|TRBJ2-5|TRBD2|-
TGCGCCAGCAGCCCTGTCCAACGGGGGGAAGGAGAGACCCAGTACTTC
CASSPVQRGEGETQYF
>TRBV7-7|TRBJ2-5|-|-
TGTGCCAGCAGCTTATCGGGTGGCACCCAGTACTTC
CASSLSGGTQYF
>TRBV7-8|TRBJ1-5|TRBD1|-
TGTGCCAGCAGCTATGGGACAGACGCGCCCCAGCATTTT
CASSYGTDAPQHF
>TRBV11-2|TRBJ1-3|TRBD1|-
TGTGCCAGCAGCCCCCGGACAGGGGAAACGAACACCATATATTTT
CASSPRTGETNTIYF
>TRBV27|TRBJ2-1|TRBD1|-
TGTGCCAGCAGTTTCACAGGGGTCGGTGGGCAGTTCTTC
CASSFTGVGGQFF
>TRBV5-6|TRBJ1-3|-|-
TGTGCCATATTTCCACGGGAAACCACCATATATTTT
CAIFPRETTIYF
>TRBV25-1|TRBJ1-1|TRBD1|-
TGTGCCAGCAGTGAAGGGAGGGGACAGGGTGAAGCTTTCTTT
CASSEGRGQGEAFF
>TRBV19|TRBJ2-2|TRBD1|-
TGTGCCAGTAGAGTCCAGGGGGTTCCTAACACCGGGGAGCTGTTTTTT
CASRVQGVPNTGELFF
>TRBV5-4|TRBJ1-1|-|-
TGTGCCAGCAGCTTGCCAGGGCGGACTGAAGCTTTCTTT
CASSLPGRTEAFF
>TRBV9|TRBJ1-2|TRBD1|-
TGTGCCAGCAGCGTAGGGTGGGACAGCTATGGCTACACCTTC
CASSVGWDSYGYTF
>TRBV7-6|TRBJ1-4|-|-
TGTGCCAGCAGCCCAACGCGTAGACTGTTTTTT
CASSPTRRLFF
>TRBV29-1|TRBJ1-2|-|-
TGCAGCGTTGAAGACCAACAGGGTTATGGCTACACCTTC
CSVEDQQGYGYTF
>TRBV11-2|TRBJ1-6|-|-
TGTGCCAGCAGCTTAGGACCGAATTCACCCCTCCACTTT
CASSLGPNSPLHF
>TRBV12-3/TRBV12-4|TRBJ1-5|-|-
TGTGCCAGCAGTGACAACAGCAATCAGCCCCAGCATTTT
CASSDNSNQPQHF
>TRBV27|TRBJ1-4|-|-
TGTGCCAGCAGTTTAGGAGGGGTAGCTAATGAAAAACTGTTTTTT
CASSLGGVANEKLFF
>TRBV7-9|TRBJ2-5|-|-
TGTGCCAGCAGCTTATCCCCTCTAGCTGGAGAGACCCAGTACTTC
CASSLSPLAGETQYF
>TRBV4-2|TRBJ2-5|TRBD1|-
TGTGCCAGCAGCCAATCCGGGACAGGGGACGAGACCCAGTACTTC
CASSQSGTGDETQYF
>TRBV25-1|TRBJ2-5|TRBD1|-
TGTGCCAGCAGTCTACTGGGACAGGGTGGGGAGACCCAGTACTTC
CASSLLGQGGETQYF
>TRBV7-9|TRBJ1-5|-|-
TGTGCCAGCAGCTTAGACGGGGTCTGGGGGCAGCCCCAGCATTTT
CASSLDGVWGQPQHF
>TRBV13|TRBJ1-2|-|few
TGTGCCAGCAGCTTAGTCGCAGGGTATGGCGCTAACTATGGCTACACCTTC
CASSLVAGYGANYGYTF
>TRBV20-1|TRBJ2-5|-|-
TGCAGTGCTAGTCGTGTTCCCGGGGAGACCCAGTACTTC
CSASRVPGETQYF
>TRBV15|TRBJ2-1|TRBD2|-
TGTGCCACCAGCAGAGCCTCACAGCGGGAAAATGAGCAGTTCTTC
CATSRASQRENEQFF
>TRBV18|TRBJ1-3|-|once
TGTGCCAGCCCTCCCCGGGGGGCTGGAAACACCATATATTTT
CASPPRGAGNTIYF
>TRBV2|TRBJ2-7|TRBD1|-
TGTGCCAGCAGTGGGGGACAGGGTGGCTACGAGCAGTACTTC
CASSGGQGGYEQYF
>TRBV7-2|TRBJ2-7|-|-
TGTGCCAGCAGCTTATCCCGATACGAGCAGTACTTC
CASSLSRYEQYF
>TRBV19|TRBJ2-7|TRBD2|-
TGTGCCAGTAGCCCTAGCGGGGTCCCCTACGAGCAGTACTTC
CASSPSGVPYEQYF
>TRBV14|TRBJ1-1|-|-
TGTGCCAGCAGCCGGGGGTGGTCTGAAGCTTTCTTT
CASSRGWSEAFF
>TRBV6-5|TRBJ1-6|-|-
TGTGCCAGCAGTTACTCCAGGAATTCACCCCTCCACTTT
CASSYSRNSPLHF
>TRBV24-1|TRBJ2-5|TRBD1|-
TGTGCCACCAGTGACCCCAGCCGGGACAGGGGACAAGAGACCCAGTACTTC
CATSDPSRDRGQETQYF